The entry below gives a single T cell receptor beta chain sequence along with its context. There is no known antigen for this receptor. There are no base qualities to consult, and no much larger clone falls within one base. The sample originates from a study of shared clonotypes between healthy human individuals (dated by TCRdb to the early 2020s). For the wider study: A couple of women and three men aged 18 to 49 years were included in the cohort. To estimate repertoire size and how much clonotypes are shared between individuals, the study performed deep sequencing of blood TCR repertoires from roughly five healthy adults. To increase sequencing depth and limit assay-specific biases, TCR repertoire library preparation and sequencing were carried out by different laboratories using diverse techniques. Leukapheresis yielded between about 0.94 and 9 billion PBMCs per donor. Study-wide findings and limitations: The small number of donors limited the genetic and exposure-history diversity represented. Pairwise subsampling indicated that sequencing depth was expected to affect the degree of clonotype sharing among donors. Sampling was limited to blood, and TCR repertoires in tissue likely differ from TCR repertoires in blood.

V trim: 5 bases; J trim: 7 bases; unmatched bases: 12. Taken from the germline V gene, the CDR1 and CDR2 loops are SGHAT and FQNNGV. The CDR3, cysteine through phenylalanine, is 15 amino acids long. Only the CDR3 portion is preserved as DNA: 45 bases, with reading frame beginning at the first base. The donors were healthy, HIV-negative adults who had no recently reported acute infections or vaccinations. All donors were Caucasian adults living in Nashville, Tennessee, USA. For unsorted samples, some 90 million PBMCs were counted, and genomic DNA was extracted using the QIAamp DNA Blood Mini kit. Blood was obtained by leukapheresis, after which PBMCs were separated by Ficoll-Histopaque density gradient centrifugation and cryopreserved in liquid nitrogen vapor phase. Using the deep immunoSEQ assay, TCR CDR3 regions were amplified from genomic DNA by multiplex PCR. For each cell subset, the extracted genomic DNA was distributed evenly across all wells of several immunoSEQ 96-well plates, and each plate served as one replicate. For unsorted PBMC, each replicate PCR was loaded with 300 ng genomic DNA, equivalent to 25,000 to 35,000 T cell genomes. Ten immunoSEQ deep assay plates were used to sequence unsorted PBMC genomic DNA. Purified libraries were measured with a Qubit 3.0 fluorometer, size-checked on a Bioanalyzer 2100, and measured again with the KAPA Library Quantification kit. Every immunoSEQ 96-well plate was sequenced on a dedicated single-read 150-cycle Illumina NextSeq 550 flow cell. In the original analysis: Because the immunoSEQ output held only junctional sequences and lacked quality scores, the filtering could not match the filtering applied to full-length reads. To assign V/J genes and CDR3, sequences were annotated using PyIR, a Python wrapper for IgBLAST v1.9, with IMGT germline references. Reads were removed for weak V/J assignments (E-value above 1e-6), missing CDR3, stop codons, out-of-frame junctions, or ambiguous translated residues. V3J clonotypes were defined by identical inferred V gene, J gene, and CDR3 amino acid sequence. Percentage overlap between repertoires was calculated by dividing the number of shared unique clonotypes by the size of the smaller repertoire. Repertoire richness was assessed with RTK rarefaction, the Chao1 estimator, and Recon v2.1 estimates of unobserved clonotypes. The source is immuneACCESS, and TCRdb retained only in-frame sequences with V and J called. Part of the clones is not carried over; for the studies checked, unresolved V genes explain less than half of this, and the remainder is unexplained. V and J calls and clone size are copied from that table; D and trimming were computed from the DNA. For this sample there are about 520,000 clones; 81% appear just once. The ten biggest clones cover about 13% of the sample.

The specimen was PBMCs. This TCR was sampled from a woman aged 40 to 50 in good health. Some clones in this sample may be carry-over from other donors' samples. Here the chain combines TRBV11-2 and TRBJ2-7; 9 central bases correspond to TRBD1. The DNA sequence reads TGTGCCAGCAGCCAATCCGGGACAGGGCTGGGAGAGCAGTACTTC. Translation gives CASSQSGTGLGEQYF.